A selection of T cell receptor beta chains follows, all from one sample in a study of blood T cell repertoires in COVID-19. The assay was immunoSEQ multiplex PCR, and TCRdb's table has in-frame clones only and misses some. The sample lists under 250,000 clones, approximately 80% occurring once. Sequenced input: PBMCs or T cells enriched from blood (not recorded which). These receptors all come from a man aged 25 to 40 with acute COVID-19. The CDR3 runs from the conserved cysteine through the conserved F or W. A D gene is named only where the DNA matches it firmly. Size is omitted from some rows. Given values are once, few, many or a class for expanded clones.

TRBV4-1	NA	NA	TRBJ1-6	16	TGCGCCAGCAGCCAAGGCCGGGGTTCCTATAATTCACCCCTCCACTTT	CASSQGRGSYNSPLHF
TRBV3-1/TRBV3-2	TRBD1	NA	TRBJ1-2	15	TGTGCCAGCAGCCGGGGACAGGGAATTAACTATGGCTACACCTTC	CASSRGQGINYGYTF
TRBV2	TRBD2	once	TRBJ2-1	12	TGTGCCATTCGGGGGGTCAGGGATGAGCAGTTCTTC	CAIRGVRDEQFF
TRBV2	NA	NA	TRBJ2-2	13	TGTGCCAGCAGTGTCCAGGGTACCGGGGAGCTGTTTTTT	CASSVQGTGELFF
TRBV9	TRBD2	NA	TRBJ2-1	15	TGTGCCAGCAGCTCTCGAGCGGGGGGGTACAATGAGCAGTTCTTC	CASSSRAGGYNEQFF
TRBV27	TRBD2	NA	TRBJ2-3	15	TGTGCCAGCAGTTTATACGGGGAGGGCGCAGATACGCAGTATTTT	CASSLYGEGADTQYF
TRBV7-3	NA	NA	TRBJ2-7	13	TGTGCCAGCAGCCCCGGGACAATTTACGAGCAGTACTTC	CASSPGTIYEQYF
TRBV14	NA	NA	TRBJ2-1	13	TGTGCCAGCAGCCAAGGAGCGGTGAATGAGCAGTTCTTC	CASSQGAVNEQFF
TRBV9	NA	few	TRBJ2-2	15	TGTGCCAGCAGCGATAATAGTCCGAACACCGGGGAGCTGTTTTTT	CASSDNSPNTGELFF
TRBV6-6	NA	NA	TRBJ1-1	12	TGTGCCAGCAGTAGGGGGAACACTGAAGCTTTCTTT	CASSRGNTEAFF
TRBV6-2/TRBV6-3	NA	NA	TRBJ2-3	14	TGTGCCAGCAGTTTCGACACCTACACAGATACGCAGTATTTT	CASSFDTYTDTQYF
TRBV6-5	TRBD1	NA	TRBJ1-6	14	TGTGCCAGCGAACTAGGGGGCGGGAATTCACCCCTCCACTTT	CASELGGGNSPLHF
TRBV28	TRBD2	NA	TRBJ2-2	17	TGTGCCAGCAGTACCGTAATCGGGGGGTTAGGGACCGGGGAGCTGTTTTTT	CASSTVIGGLGTGELFF
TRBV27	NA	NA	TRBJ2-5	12	TGTGCCAGCAGTTTAACTTTCGGGACCCAGTACTTC	CASSLTFGTQYF
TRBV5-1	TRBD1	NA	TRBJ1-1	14	TGCGCCAGCAGGTCCGGGACAGGGGAGGCTGAAGCTTTCTTT	CASRSGTGEAEAFF
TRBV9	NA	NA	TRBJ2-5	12	TGTGCCAGCAGCTCCCGCGATGAGACCCAGTACTTC	CASSSRDETQYF
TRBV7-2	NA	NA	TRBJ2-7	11	TGTGCCAGCAGCCCCCTAGCCGAGCAGTACTTC	CASSPLAEQYF
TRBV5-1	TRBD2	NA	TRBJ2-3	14	TGCGCCAGTAAATTAGCGGGGGGCTCCGATACGCAGTATTTT	CASKLAGGSDTQYF
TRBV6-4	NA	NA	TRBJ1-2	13	TGTGCCAGCAGTGACGCACCGGGTCAGAGCTACACCTTC	CASSDAPGQSYTF
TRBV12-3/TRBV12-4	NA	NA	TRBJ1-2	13	TGTGCCAGCACTAAGAGGGGGTTGTACGGCTACACCTTC	CASTKRGLYGYTF
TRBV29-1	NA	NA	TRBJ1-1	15	TGCAGCGTTCTCGTGGGGAGGGGGTTGGGCACTGAAGCTTTCTTT	CSVLVGRGLGTEAFF
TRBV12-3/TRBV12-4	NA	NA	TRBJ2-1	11	TGTGCCAGCAGTTTTAGAATGGAGCAGTTCTTC	CASSFRMEQFF
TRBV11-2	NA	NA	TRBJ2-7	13	TGTGCCAGCAGCTCGCAGGGGTCCGATAAGCAGTACTTC	CASSSQGSDKQYF
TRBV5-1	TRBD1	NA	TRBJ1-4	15	TGCGCCAGCAGCTCCCAGGGGGGTCCTAATGAAAAACTGTTTTTT	CASSSQGGPNEKLFF
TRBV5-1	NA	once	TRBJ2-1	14	TGCGCCAGCAGCTTATCAGGGCCTTGGGATGAGCAGTTCTTC	CASSLSGPWDEQFF
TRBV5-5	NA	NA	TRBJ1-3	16	TGTGCCAGCAGCATACTGACAGGACCTTCTGGAAACACCATATATTTT	CASSILTGPSGNTIYF
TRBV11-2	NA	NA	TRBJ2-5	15	TGTGCCAGCAGCTTAGGTTACAGTCACCAAGAGACCCAGTACTTC	CASSLGYSHQETQYF
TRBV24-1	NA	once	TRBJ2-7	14	TGTGCCACCAGTGAGGGCGGGACAGCGGACGAGCAGTACTTC	CATSEGGTADEQYF
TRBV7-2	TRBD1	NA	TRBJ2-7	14	TGTGCCAGCAGCTTTGGGGGACAGAGCTACGAGCAGTACTTC	CASSFGGQSYEQYF
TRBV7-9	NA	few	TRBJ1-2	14	TGTGCCAGCAGCCCCAGAGGGCCCTTCTATGGCTACACCTTC	CASSPRGPFYGYTF
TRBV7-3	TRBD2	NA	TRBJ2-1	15	TGTGCCAGCAGCTTTCAGAGCGGGGTATACAATGAGCAGTTCTTC	CASSFQSGVYNEQFF
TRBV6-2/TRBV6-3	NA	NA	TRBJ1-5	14	TGTGCCAGCAGTTACCCGGGCCATGGGAGGCCCCAGCATTTT	CASSYPGHGRPQHF
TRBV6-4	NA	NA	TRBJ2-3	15	TGTGCCAGCAGTGCCTCACAGGGTAGTGGAGATACGCAGTATTTT	CASSASQGSGDTQYF
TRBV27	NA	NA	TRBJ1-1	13	TGTGCCAGCAGTTCTGCCTGGGGGGCTGAAGCTTTCTTT	CASSSAWGAEAFF
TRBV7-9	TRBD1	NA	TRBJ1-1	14	TGTGCCAGCACCTCGGACAGGGTCAACACTGAAGCTTTCTTT	CASTSDRVNTEAFF
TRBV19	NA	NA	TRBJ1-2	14	TGTGCCAGTAGTAGGGCAGGGGAAGACTATGGCTACACCTTC	CASSRAGEDYGYTF